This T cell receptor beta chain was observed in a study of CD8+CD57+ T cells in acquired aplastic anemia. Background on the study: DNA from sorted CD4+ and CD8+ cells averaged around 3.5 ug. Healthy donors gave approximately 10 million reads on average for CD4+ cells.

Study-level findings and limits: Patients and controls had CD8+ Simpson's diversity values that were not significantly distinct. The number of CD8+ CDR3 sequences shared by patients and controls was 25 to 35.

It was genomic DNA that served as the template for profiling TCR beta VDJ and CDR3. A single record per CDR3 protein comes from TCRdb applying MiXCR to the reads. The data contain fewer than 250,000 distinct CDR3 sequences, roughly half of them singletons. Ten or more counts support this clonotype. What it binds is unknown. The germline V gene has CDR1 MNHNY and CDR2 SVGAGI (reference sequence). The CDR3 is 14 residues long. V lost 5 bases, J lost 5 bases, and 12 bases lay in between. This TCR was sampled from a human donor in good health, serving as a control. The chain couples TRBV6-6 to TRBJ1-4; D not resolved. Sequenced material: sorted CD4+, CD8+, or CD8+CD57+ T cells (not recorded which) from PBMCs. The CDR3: CASSRVAENEKLFF. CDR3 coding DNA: TGTGCCAGCAGTAGGGTGGCCGAGAATGAAAAACTGTTTTTT.